One and the same sample provided the 9 T cell receptor beta chains below, sequenced in a study of blood T cell repertoires in COVID-19. Only in-frame clones appear in the TCRdb table, and some are missing; sequencing was by immunoSEQ multiplex PCR. The data hold 200,000 or so clones, with approximately 83% observed a single time. Sequencing used peripheral blood. These receptors originate from a woman in her thirties who had recovered from COVID-19.

The chain joins TRBV18 to TRBJ2-5, with TRBD1 matching over 8 bases. The germline CDR1 and CDR2 sequences are KGHSH and LQKENI. With 5 bases clipped from V and 3 bases from J, the junction kept 2 bases outside the gene matches. The CDR3 has 13 amino acids. CDR3 loop: CASSDRGEETQYF. The CDR3 bases are TGTGCCAGCTCAGACAGGGGAGAAGAGACCCAGTACTTC.

This chain uses TRBV6-5 with TRBJ2-1, with a possible D match to TRBD1 (6 bases). Germline lookup yields CDR1 MNHEY and CDR2 SVGAGI. This CDR3 has 10 amino acids. V shed 8 bases and J shed 10 bases, with 9 bases lying between them. The CDR3 reads CASVDREQFF. The CDR3 DNA reads TGTGCCAGCGTCGACAGGGAGCAGTTCTTC.

This chain connects TRBV4-1 to TRBJ2-7; perhaps TRBD2 as D (5 bases). This CDR3 is built from 15 residues. Trimming stripped 3 bases from V and 2 bases from J, with 14 bases between. CDR1 is MGHRA and CDR2 is YSYEKL in the germline V gene. The CDR3 loop is CASSQVRGIAYEQYF. In nucleotides, the CDR3 is TGCGCCAGCAGCCAGGTCAGAGGGATCGCCTACGAGCAGTACTTC.

On this clone: The same CDR3 also results from other DNA sequences found in this sample. The rearrangement links TRBV30 to TRBJ2-7; 9 positions agree with TRBD1. The CDR3 is 13 amino acids. Germline-derived CDR1 and CDR2 are GTSNPN and SVGIG (reference sequence). The ends lost 5 bases at V and 3 bases at J; junction bases unmatched: 5. Here the CDR3 DNA reads TGTGCCTGGTCCCCGGGACAGGGCTACGAGCAGTACTTC. It codes for CAWSPGQGYEQYF.

This chain connects TRBV30 to TRBJ2-7, with D hard to call. Per germline, CDR1 GTSNPN and CDR2 SVGIG (reference sequence). Trimming stripped 1 base from V and 3 bases from J, with 16 bases between. The CDR3 length is 15 residues. In DNA, the CDR3 is TGTGCCTGGAGTGCCTTTGGAACAGCCAGCTACGAGCAGTACTTC. Translated, it gives CAWSAFGTASYEQYF.

V and J are TRBV29-1 and TRBJ2-3; 8 nucleotides align to TRBD2. This CDR3 region has 13 residues. In germline, CDR1 is SQVTM, CDR2 ANQGSEA. The junction had 4 bases not matched to a gene; V was cut back by 4 bases and J by 4 bases. This chain's CDR3 is CSVAREGADTQYF. The CDR3 DNA sequence: TGCAGCGTTGCACGGGAGGGCGCAGATACGCAGTATTTT.

V usage is TRBV30 and J usage is TRBJ2-5; TRBD2 aligns across 8 bases. This CDR3 has 13 amino acids. From germline, CDR1 is GTSNPN and CDR2 SVGIG (reference sequence). V lost 3 bases, J lost 4 bases, and 4 bases stayed unmatched. The CDR3 region is CAWRTGGGETQYF. CDR3 bases: TGTGCCTGGAGGACGGGAGGGGGAGAGACCCAGTACTTC.

This chain connects TRBV24-1 to TRBJ1-1, with 7 positions matching TRBD1. Trimming took 5 bases from V and 4 from J; bases not matched to a gene: 6. This CDR3 is 14 amino acids long. The germline CDR1 and CDR2 sequences are KGHDR and SFDVKD. CDR3 loop: CATSAPGGGTEAFF. The DNA for the CDR3 is TGTGCCACCAGTGCCCCAGGGGGTGGCACTGAAGCTTTCTTT.

The count of this clone is one. This sequence joins TRBV7-3 and TRBJ1-1, with D maybe TRBD1 (5 bases). CDR3 length: 15 amino acids. Trimming took 1 base from V and 1 from J, leaving 10 bases between them. From germline, CDR1 is SGHTA and CDR2 FQGTGA. The CDR3: CASSLNAGPNTEAFF. The CDR3 region has the DNA TGTGCCAGCAGCTTAAACGCAGGGCCGAACACTGAAGCTTTCTTT.